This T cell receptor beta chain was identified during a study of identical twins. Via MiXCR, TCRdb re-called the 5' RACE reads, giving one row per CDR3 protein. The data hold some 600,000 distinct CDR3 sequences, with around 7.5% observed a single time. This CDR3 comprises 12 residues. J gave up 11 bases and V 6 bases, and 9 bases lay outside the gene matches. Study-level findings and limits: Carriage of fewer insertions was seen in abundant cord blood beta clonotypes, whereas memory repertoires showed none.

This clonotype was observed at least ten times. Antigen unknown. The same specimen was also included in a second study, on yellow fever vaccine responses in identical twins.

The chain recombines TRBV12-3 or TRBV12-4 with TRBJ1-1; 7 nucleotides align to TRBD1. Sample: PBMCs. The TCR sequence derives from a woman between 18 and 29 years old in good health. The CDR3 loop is CASSPTGMGAFF. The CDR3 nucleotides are TGTGCCAGCAGCCCGACAGGGATGGGGGCTTTCTTT.